The rows below give T cell receptor beta chains drawn from one sample of a study of lymphopenia after photon versus proton radiotherapy. Sequenced by immunoSEQ multiplex PCR; TCRdb stores in-frame clones only, minus some. This sample has more than 20,000 clones; roughly four fifths occur once, and the top ten carry roughly 3.8%. Here the sequenced sample was peripheral blood, taken from a patient treated with photon-based radiotherapy. These receptors were collected from a woman aged 45-60 years with pancreatic cancer. The CDR3 runs from the conserved cysteine through the conserved F or W. A D gene is named only where the DNA matches it firmly. Size values are once, few and many counts, or a class for expanded clones, and some rows have none.

TRBV7-9	TRBD2	-	TRBJ2-1	CASSSPSSGRGNEQFF	TGTGCCAGCAGCTCCCCCTCTAGCGGGCGAGGCAATGAGCAGTTCTTC
TRBV6-1	-	few	TRBJ2-5	CASSEAEGQETQYF	TGTGCCAGCAGTGAAGCTGAGGGCCAAGAGACCCAGTACTTC
TRBV6-1	-	-	TRBJ1-5	CASREENQPQHF	TGTGCCAGCAGAGAGGAGAATCAGCCCCAGCATTTT
TRBV6-1	-	-	TRBJ2-7	CASRIYYEQYF	TGTGCCAGCAGGATTTACTACGAGCAGTACTTC
TRBV2	TRBD1	-	TRBJ2-7	CAIQPTGYEQYF	TGTGCCATCCAACCGACAGGGTACGAGCAGTACTTC
TRBV5-4	-	once	TRBJ1-1	CASSLPKETEAFF	TGTGCCAGCAGTTTGCCCAAGGAGACTGAAGCTTTCTTT
TRBV28	TRBD1	-	TRBJ2-7	CASSRTGGIGYEQYF	TGTGCCAGCAGCCGAACAGGGGGCATCGGGTACGAGCAGTACTTC
TRBV30	TRBD2	-	TRBJ2-1	CAWSSIAGGRNEQFF	TGTGCCTGGAGCTCAATAGCGGGAGGGCGGAATGAGCAGTTCTTC
TRBV5-4	TRBD2	-	TRBJ2-1	CASSRTSGGYNEQFF	TGTGCCAGCAGCCGGACTAGCGGAGGATACAATGAGCAGTTCTTC
TRBV4-3	-	-	TRBJ2-5	CASSQGLRLGVETQYF	TGCGCCAGCAGCCAAGGGCTGAGACTAGGAGTGGAGACCCAGTACTTC
TRBV29-1	-	-	TRBJ2-6	CSVELGAGANVLTF	TGCAGCGTTGAGCTGGGCGCTGGGGCCAACGTCCTGACTTTC
TRBV15	-	-	TRBJ1-1	CATSRDWGGDTEAFF	TGTGCCACCAGCAGAGATTGGGGAGGGGACACTGAAGCTTTCTTT
TRBV27	-	-	TRBJ1-1	CASSLVMNTEAFF	TGTGCCAGCAGTTTAGTGATGAACACTGAAGCTTTCTTT
TRBV15	TRBD1	-	TRBJ1-5	CATSNPGGAQPQHF	TGTGCCACCAGCAACCCAGGGGGGGCCCAGCCCCAGCATTTT
TRBV14	-	-	TRBJ2-7	CASRPSRGSYEQYF	TGTGCCAGCAGACCGAGTAGGGGGAGCTACGAGCAGTACTTC
TRBV12-5	TRBD2	-	TRBJ2-6	CASGFMLGAGLPGANVLTF	TGTGCTAGTGGTTTCATGCTGGGAGCGGGATTACCTGGGGCCAACGTCCTGACTTTC
TRBV7-6	-	-	TRBJ1-2	CASSLSLEDGYTF	TGTGCCAGCAGCTTATCCCTAGAGGATGGCTACACCTTC
TRBV7-8	TRBD1	-	TRBJ1-5	CASSSGQEWNQPQHF	TGTGCCAGCAGCTCGGGACAGGAATGGAATCAGCCCCAGCATTTT
TRBV5-8	-	-	TRBJ2-7	CASSLIASTYEQYF	TGTGCCAGCAGCTTGATAGCGTCAACCTACGAGCAGTACTTC
TRBV28	-	once	TRBJ2-1	CASTPGSTGRNEQFF	TGTGCCAGCACCCCGGGGTCGACAGGGAGGAATGAGCAGTTCTTC
TRBV27	-	-	TRBJ1-5	CASGWGSSNQPQHF	TGTGCCAGCGGGTGGGGGTCGAGCAATCAGCCCCAGCATTTT
TRBV2	TRBD1	-	TRBJ2-2	CAHLRGSNTGELFF	TGTGCCCATCTCAGGGGGTCGAACACCGGGGAGCTGTTTTTT
TRBV29-1	TRBD1	-	TRBJ1-2	CSVKPGGKDGYTF	TGCAGCGTTAAACCAGGGGGAAAGGATGGCTACACCTTC